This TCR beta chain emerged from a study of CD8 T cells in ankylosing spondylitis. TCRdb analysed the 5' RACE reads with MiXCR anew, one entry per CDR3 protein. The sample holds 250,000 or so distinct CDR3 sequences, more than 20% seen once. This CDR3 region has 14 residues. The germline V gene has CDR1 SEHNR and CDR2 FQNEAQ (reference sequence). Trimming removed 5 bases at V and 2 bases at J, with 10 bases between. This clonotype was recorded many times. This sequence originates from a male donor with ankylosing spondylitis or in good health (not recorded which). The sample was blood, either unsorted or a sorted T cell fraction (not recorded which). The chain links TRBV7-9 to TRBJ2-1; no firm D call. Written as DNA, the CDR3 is TGTGCCAGCAGCGCCTCCCGACCCTACAATGAGCAGTTCTTC. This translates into CASSASRPYNEQFF.